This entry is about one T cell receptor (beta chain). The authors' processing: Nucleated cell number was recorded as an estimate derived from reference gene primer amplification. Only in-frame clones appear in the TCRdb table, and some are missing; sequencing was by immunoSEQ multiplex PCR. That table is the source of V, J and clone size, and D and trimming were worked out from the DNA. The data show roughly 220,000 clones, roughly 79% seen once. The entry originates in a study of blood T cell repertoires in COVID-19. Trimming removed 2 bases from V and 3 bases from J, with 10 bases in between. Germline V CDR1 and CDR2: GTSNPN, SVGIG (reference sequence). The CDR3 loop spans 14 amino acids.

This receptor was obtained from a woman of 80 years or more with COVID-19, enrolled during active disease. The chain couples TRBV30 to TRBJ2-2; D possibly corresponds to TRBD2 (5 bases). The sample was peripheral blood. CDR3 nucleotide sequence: TGTGCCTGGAGTCGGAGCGGATACACCGGGGAGCTGTTTTTT. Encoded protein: CAWSRSGYTGELFF.